Below are 32 T cell receptor beta chains sequenced from a single sample in a study of vaccination effects on CD4 cells after COVID-19. Their antigens are not known. ViraFEST expansion of antigen-specific CD4+ T cells with viral peptide pools preceded sequencing. The culture ran for nine to eleven days, and then CD4+ T cells were isolated. In the vaccine recipients, nucleocapsid antibodies were negative and there was no prior SARS-CoV-2 infection. Measured with immunoSEQ multiplex PCR; TCRdb has only the in-frame clones, and not every one. Among roughly 41,000 clones listed, about three fifths were seen once. Sequencing used CD4+ T cells from PBMCs cultured with HCoV-OC43 spike peptides, obtained before COVID-19 vaccination. Described subset: HCoV-OC43 spike overlapping peptide pool stimulation. Receptors originate from a human donor who received a COVID-19 vaccine.

A few counts support this clone. J is TRBJ1-1 and V is TRBV7-8, with a possible D match to TRBD1 (5 bases). The V end was cut by 5 bases, the J end by 4 bases, with 17 bases between. Per germline, CDR1 SGHVS and CDR2 FQNEAQ. This CDR3 is 15 amino acids long. The CDR3 nucleotides read TGTGCCAGCAGCCTCGTGGGCAGGGTAGGCACTGAAGCTTTCTTT. This gives the protein CASSLVGRVGTEAFF.

V and J are TRBV19 and TRBJ1-1, with unresolved D. V shed 5 bases and J shed 5 bases, with 21 bases lying between them. CDR1 is LNHDA and CDR2 is SQIVND in the germline V gene (reference sequence). The CDR3 spans 16 residues. This CDR3 is CASSPYPGGMGTEAFF. The CDR3 DNA reads TGTGCCAGTAGTCCCTATCCTGGCGGGATGGGGACTGAAGCTTTCTTT.

The chain employs TRBV10-3 and TRBJ1-1; a possible D gene is TRBD1 (6 bases). The V end was cut by 9 bases, the J end by 3 bases, with 17 bases between. The CDR3 runs to 14 residues. Per the germline V gene, CDR1 is ENHRY and CDR2 is SYGVKD. CDR3 amino acids: CAIKQGNWDTEAFF. CDR3 coding DNA: TGTGCCATAAAGCAGGGGAATTGGGACACTGAAGCTTTCTTT.

This CDR3 reads CAISESRSADYGYTF. In DNA form, the CDR3 reads TGTGCCATCAGTGAGTCTAGGTCGGCAGACTATGGCTACACCTTC. The rearrangement links TRBV10-3 to TRBJ1-2; no clear D. CDR1 and CDR2 (germline): ENHRY, SYGVKD. CDR3 size: 15 residues. V was shortened by 0 bases and J by 3 bases, with 11 bases between the two germline ends.

The chain carries TRBV30 and TRBJ1-2, with D tentatively TRBD1 (5 bases). The CDR3 has 11 residues. Trimming shortened V by 8 bases and J by 8 bases, and 15 bases separated the two germline ends. Germline lookup yields CDR1 GTSNPN and CDR2 SVGIG (reference sequence). CDR3 nucleotides: TGTGCCGGAGAGGGGACTGTGGGCTACACCTTC. Translating it yields CAGEGTVGYTF.

The table lists this clone with a few counts. DNA for the CDR3: TGTGCCAGCAGCTTAGGACTCCTTAACTATGGCTACACCTTC. Protein product: CASSLGLLNYGYTF. V usage is TRBV7-9 and J usage is TRBJ1-2; D gene unclear. This CDR3 spans 14 amino acids. Germline loops: CDR1 SEHNR, CDR2 FQNEAQ (reference sequence). Trimming left V 1 base short and J 1 base short, with 7 bases between.

The CDR3 sequence is CASSPDRATEAFF. The DNA for the CDR3 is TGTGCCAGCTCACCGGACAGGGCCACTGAAGCTTTCTTT. The genes are TRBV18 and TRBJ1-1; 8 positions agree with TRBD1. V shed 3 bases, J shed 4 bases, and the junction held 1 base outside the gene matches. Germline-derived CDR1 and CDR2 are KGHSH and LQKENI. This CDR3 region has 13 residues.

The chain carries TRBV7-8 and TRBJ1-1; possibly TRBD1 for D (6 bases). V was clipped by 4 bases and J by 1 base, with 7 bases between them. The CDR3 extends over 13 amino acids. Germline-derived CDR1 and CDR2 are SGHVS and FQNEAQ. The CDR3 region is CASSWGQNTEAFF. Here the CDR3 DNA reads TGTGCCAGCAGCTGGGGACAGAACACTGAAGCTTTCTTT.

The chain combines TRBV7-9 with TRBJ1-6, with no clear D. The CDR3 totals 16 residues. The germline gives CDR1 SEHNR, CDR2 FQNEAQ (reference sequence). The ends were cut back, 6 bases at V and 9 bases at J, with 21 bases in the middle. The CDR3: CASSQNFGTEGSPLHF. The DNA of the CDR3 is TGTGCCAGCAGTCAAAATTTCGGCACCGAGGGTTCACCCCTCCACTTT.

The rearrangement joins TRBV29-1 to TRBJ1-2; D is possibly TRBD1 (5 bases). Trimming left V 0 bases short and J 8 bases short, with 13 bases between. Germline V gene sequence: CDR1 SQVTM, CDR2 ANQGSEA. The CDR3 has 13 residues. This chain's CDR3 is CSVEDIRGAGYTF. CDR3 DNA: TGCAGCGTTGAAGATATAAGAGGGGCGGGCTACACCTTC.

The chain joins TRBV5-6 to TRBJ2-7, with no clear D. V lost 4 bases to trimming and J lost 0 bases, with 17 bases between them. Germline values: CDR1 SGHDT, CDR2 YYEEEE. The CDR3 loop spans 16 amino acids. The chain's CDR3 is CASSHGPGRSSYEQYF. Written as DNA, the CDR3 is TGTGCCAGCAGCCACGGACCCGGCAGGAGCTCCTACGAGCAGTACTTC.

The chain is built from TRBV7-9 and TRBJ1-2; 11 positions agree with TRBD1. The ends lost 1 base at V and 4 bases at J; junction bases unmatched: 2. The CDR3 spans 15 residues. CDR1 is SEHNR and CDR2 is FQNEAQ in the germline V gene (reference sequence). The CDR3 DNA follows: TGTGCCAGCAGCTTAGGGACAGGGGGCAGCTATGGCTACACCTTC. Amino acids: CASSLGTGGSYGYTF.

V gene TRBV11-2 combines with J gene TRBJ2-2; 7 positions agree with TRBD1. The V and J ends lost 6 bases and 0 bases, in that order; junction bases with no gene match: 1. Germline V gene lookup returns CDR1 SGHAT and CDR2 FQNNGV. The CDR3 has 14 residues. The CDR3 protein is CASRGTANTGELFF. The CDR3, as DNA: TGTGCCAGCAGGGGGACAGCGAACACCGGGGAGCTGTTTTTT.

The CDR3 sequence is CASSAGTSGGVEFF. The CDR3 coding sequence is TGTGCCAGCAGTGCCGGGACTAGCGGGGGGGTTGAGTTCTTC. The chain combines TRBV9 with TRBJ2-1, with TRBD2 matching over 16 bases. CDR3 length equals 14 residues. V shed 5 bases and J 14 bases; nucleotides not matched to a gene: 7. The germline V gene encodes CDR1 SGDLS and CDR2 YYNGEE.

This chain uses TRBV5-4 with TRBJ2-7, with TRBD2 matching 8 bases. CDR1 and CDR2 (germline): SGHNT, YYREEE (reference sequence). The ends lost 3 bases at V and 2 bases at J; junction bases unmatched: 4. The CDR3 loop spans 14 amino acids. The CDR3 region is CASSWSGGPYEQYF. As DNA, the CDR3 is TGTGCCAGCAGCTGGAGCGGGGGCCCCTACGAGCAGTACTTC.

The chain couples TRBV19 to TRBJ2-3; TRBD2 matches 14 bases. V lost 4 bases to trimming and J lost 1 base; unmatched junction nucleotides: 4. Germline CDR1 reads LNHDA; CDR2 reads SQIVND (reference sequence). The CDR3 runs to 17 residues. The CDR3 sequence: CASSTGTSGSRTDTQYF. The DNA of the CDR3 is TGTGCCAGTAGTACCGGGACTAGCGGGAGCCGCACAGATACGCAGTATTTT. Filled out from reference TRBV19 and TRBJ2-3, the complete variable domain reads DGGITQSPKYLFRKEGQNVTLSCEQNLNHDAMYWYRQDPGQGLRLIYYSQIVNDFQKGDIAEGYSVSREKKESFPLTVTSAQKNPTAFYLCASSTGTSGSRTDTQYFGPGTRLTVL.

This sequence joins TRBV28 and TRBJ2-7, with D hard to call. Deletions cut 8 bases from V and 3 bases from J, with 8 bases between. This CDR3 region has 11 residues. Germline lookup yields CDR1 MDHEN and CDR2 SYDVKM. Here the CDR3 DNA reads TGTGCCAGCCGCTTCCTCTACGAGCAGTACTTC. Translation: CASRFLYEQYF. Full variable domain (missing parts from reference TRBV28 and TRBJ2-7): DVKVTQSSRYLVKRTGEKVFLECVQDMDHENMFWYRQDPGLGLRLIYFSYDVKMKEKGDIPEGYSVSREKKERFSLILESASTNQTSMYLCASRFLYEQYFGPGTRLTVT.

The sample holds a few counts of this clone. V gene TRBV18 combines with J gene TRBJ1-3; maybe TRBD1 (5 bases). Trimming took 3 bases from V and 0 from J, leaving 15 bases between them. Germline V gives CDR1 KGHSH, CDR2 LQKENI. This CDR3 is 17 amino acids long. CDR3: CASSPGRVMASGNTIYF. In DNA, the CDR3 is TGTGCCAGCTCACCCGGCAGGGTCATGGCCTCTGGAAACACCATATATTTT.

V gene TRBV4-1 combines with J gene TRBJ1-2; TRBD1 is a possible D gene (5 bases). The CDR3 has 13 amino acids. Germline V gene lookup returns CDR1 MGHRA and CDR2 YSYEKL. The V end lost 6 bases, the J end lost 8 bases, and 16 bases lay between the germline ends. The CDR3 DNA follows: TGCGCCAGCAGGGCCGGGGGATTCGGGGGCTACACCTTC. The encoded protein is CASRAGGFGGYTF.

This chain links TRBV4-1 with TRBJ2-3; TRBD2 aligns across 16 bases. This CDR3 is built from 18 residues. The ends lost 4 bases at V and 0 bases at J; junction bases unmatched: 4. Germline CDR1 reads MGHRA; CDR2 reads YSYEKL. DNA for the CDR3: TGCGCCAGCAGCCGCGGGACTAGCGGGGGGGCTAGCACAGATACGCAGTATTTT. This sequence encodes CASSRGTSGGASTDTQYF.

V gene TRBV7-9 combines with J gene TRBJ2-1, with a possible D match to TRBD2 (6 bases). Germline CDR1 reads SEHNR; CDR2 reads FQNEAQ (reference sequence). Trimming removed 5 bases at V and 6 bases at J, with 8 bases between. The CDR3 runs to 12 residues. CDR3 sequence: CASSPGSNEQFF. In nucleotides, the CDR3 is TGTGCCAGCAGCCCCGGGAGCAATGAGCAGTTCTTC.

The rearrangement uses TRBV12-5 and TRBJ2-5; a weak D match, TRBD2 (6 bases). V gave up 7 bases and J gave up 1 base, with 16 bases separating them. Per germline, CDR1 LGHNT and CDR2 FRNRAP. This CDR3 has 15 amino acids. The CDR3 protein is CASASGDSSQETQYF. Here the CDR3 DNA reads TGTGCTAGTGCCTCTGGGGACTCCTCCCAAGAGACCCAGTACTTC.

The chain couples TRBV28 to TRBJ1-2; tentatively, D is TRBD1 (5 bases). The CDR3 sequence is 14 residues long. V lost 6 bases and J lost 5, with 16 bases in between. Germline V CDR1 and CDR2: MDHEN, SYDVKM. The CDR3, as DNA: TGTGCCAGCAGGGTCGGCGGGGCGCGATATGGCTACACCTTC. Translating it yields CASRVGGARYGYTF.

The chain carries TRBV30 and TRBJ1-4, with a possible D match to TRBD1 (5 bases). This CDR3 has 14 residues. Trimming removed 3 bases at V and 5 bases at J, with 13 bases between. The germline gives CDR1 GTSNPN, CDR2 SVGIG (reference sequence). CDR3 amino acids: CAWSALGTNEKLFF. The CDR3 region has the DNA TGTGCCTGGAGCGCCCTGGGGACCAATGAAAAACTGTTTTTT.

The rearrangement uses TRBV19 and TRBJ2-1, with 7 positions matching TRBD2. The CDR3 is made up of 17 amino acids. In germline, CDR1 is LNHDA, CDR2 SQIVND (reference sequence). The V gene end was trimmed by 5 bases and the J gene end by 4 bases; junction bases not matched to a gene: 14. The CDR3: CASSGHGTTALYNEQFF. The CDR3 DNA reads as TGTGCCAGTAGTGGCCATGGGACTACCGCGTTATACAATGAGCAGTTCTTC.

The gene calls are TRBV19 and TRBJ2-5; D is ambiguous. This CDR3 region has 12 residues. Trimming took 3 bases from V and 7 from J, leaving 9 bases between them. Germline V gene sequence: CDR1 LNHDA, CDR2 SQIVND (reference sequence). The CDR3 nucleotides are TGTGCCAGTAGTATTGCAGATGGGACCCAGTACTTC. Its translation: CASSIADGTQYF.

Only a few counts were recorded for this clone. The chain links TRBV30 to TRBJ1-5; D not certain. Trimming removed 6 bases from V and 7 bases from J, with 16 bases in between. Germline CDR1 GTSNPN, CDR2 SVGIG (reference sequence). This CDR3 spans 13 amino acids. This CDR3 reads CACEPPEGQPQHF. DNA for the CDR3: TGTGCCTGTGAACCCCCGGAGGGACAGCCCCAGCATTTT.

This clone has a handful of counts. The chain links TRBV19 to TRBJ2-7; no definite D call. Germline V gene lookup returns CDR1 LNHDA and CDR2 SQIVND (reference sequence). The CDR3 has 13 residues. V shed 0 bases and J shed 2 bases, with 5 bases lying between them. The CDR3 loop is CASSIDPAYEQYF. CDR3 DNA sequence: TGTGCCAGTAGTATAGATCCCGCCTACGAGCAGTACTTC. Full variable domain (remainder filled in from reference TRBV19 and TRBJ2-7): DGGITQSPKYLFRKEGQNVTLSCEQNLNHDAMYWYRQDPGQGLRLIYYSQIVNDFQKGDIAEGYSVSREKKESFPLTVTSAQKNPTAFYLCASSIDPAYEQYFGPGTRLTVT.

J is TRBJ2-3 and V is TRBV10-2, with D perhaps matching TRBD1 (6 bases). This CDR3 contains 12 residues. From germline, CDR1 is WSHSY and CDR2 SAAADI. V shed 8 bases and J shed 3 bases, with 9 bases lying between them. CDR3 sequence (DNA): TGCGCCAGCTCAGGGGAAACAGATACGCAGTATTTT. Translated: CASSGETDTQYF.

The V call is TRBV7-2, the J call TRBJ2-5; 8 nucleotides match TRBD2. Per the germline V gene, CDR1 is SGHTA and CDR2 is FQGNSA. V shed 2 bases, J shed 2 bases, and the junction held 10 bases outside the gene matches. The CDR3 consists of 17 residues. Here the CDR3 DNA reads TGTGCCAGCAGCTTAATGGGACTAGTTCCTCGGCAAGAGACCCAGTACTTC. Translation gives CASSLMGLVPRQETQYF.

This rearrangement joins TRBV7-9 to TRBJ2-3, with D tentatively TRBD2 (7 bases). This CDR3 is built from 17 residues. The germline V gene has CDR1 SEHNR and CDR2 FQNEAQ (reference sequence). The V end was cut by 2 bases, the J end by 2 bases, with 17 bases between. The CDR3 nucleotides read TGTGCCAGCAGCTTAAATGGGGCGGGGGCCCCCACAGATACGCAGTATTTT. It is translated as CASSLNGAGAPTDTQYF.

The chain is built from TRBV5-1 and TRBJ2-7; 9 bases match TRBD1. The CDR3 totals 15 residues. Germline CDR1 is SGHRS and CDR2 is YFSETQ. J was trimmed by 5 bases and V by 4 bases; bases with no gene match: 10. The CDR3 coding sequence is TGCGCCAGCAGCGGATCGGGACAGGGATTCAACGAGCAGTACTTC. This codes for CASSGSGQGFNEQYF. Based on the CDR3 plus reference TRBV5-1 and TRBJ2-7, the full variable domain is KAGVTQTPRYLIKTRGQQVTLSCSPISGHRSVSWYQQTPGQGLQFLFEYFSETQRNKGNFPGRFSGRQFSNSRSEMNVSTLELGDSALYLCASSGSGQGFNEQYFGPGTRLTVT.